The 19 T cell receptor beta chains presented below share a single source sample, sequenced in a study of metastatic and nonmetastatic thyroid tumors. Thyroid surgery had not been preceded by any treatment in any patient. Using MiXCR, TCRdb re-called clones from the PCR reads. The profile shows about 39,000 clones, 19% of them singletons. The sequenced material came from blood. These receptors came from a female donor with papillary thyroid cancer or a benign thyroid nodule (not recorded which). Some clones in this sample may be carry-over from other donors' samples.

The table lists this clone with a count of one. J is TRBJ1-2 and V is TRBV5-5; D remains ambiguous. Trimming cost V 5 bases and J 8 bases, with 19 bases left between them. Germline CDR1 is SGHKS and CDR2 is YYEKEE (reference sequence). The CDR3 extends over 14 amino acids. The CDR3 nucleotides read TGTGCCAGCAGGATAGGCAGGCCGAAAGGGGGCTACACCTTC. Translation: CASRIGRPKGGYTF.

This clone has just a few counts. The V call is TRBV28, the J call TRBJ2-3; D could derive from TRBD1 or TRBD2 (5 bases each). V dropped 7 bases and J dropped 1 base, with 12 bases sitting between them. Germline V gives CDR1 MDHEN, CDR2 SYDVKM. This CDR3 has 14 amino acids. Written as DNA, the CDR3 is TGTGCCAGCACCCTCAGAGGGGGCACAGATACGCAGTATTTT. Protein product: CASTLRGGTDTQYF.

This clone was detected a few times. The V call is TRBV11-2, the J call TRBJ1-5; D possibly corresponds to TRBD1 (5 bases). With 5 bases removed from V and 1 base from J, the gap between germline ends came to 12 bases. Per the germline V gene, CDR1 is SGHAT and CDR2 is FQNNGV. The CDR3 runs 15 residues. The CDR3 is CASSVGVSSNQPQHF. Written as DNA, the CDR3 is TGTGCCAGCAGCGTAGGGGTTAGCAGCAATCAGCCCCAGCATTTT.

The rearrangement links TRBV6-5 to TRBJ2-3; a possible D gene is TRBD2 (6 bases). CDR1 MNHEY and CDR2 SVGAGI come from the germline V gene. Trimming took 0 bases from V and 0 from J, leaving 10 bases between them. The CDR3 runs 16 residues. The CDR3 loop reads CASSYSVAASTDTQYF. In DNA, the CDR3 is TGTGCCAGCAGTTACTCTGTAGCGGCGAGCACAGATACGCAGTATTTT.

The V and J genes are TRBV6-1 and TRBJ2-7, with D perhaps TRBD2 (5 bases). From germline, CDR1 is MNHNS and CDR2 SASEGT. V was cut by 1 base and J by 3 bases, with 10 bases left in between. The CDR3 spans 14 residues. The CDR3 sequence: CASSEGGVYYEQYF. CDR3 bases: TGTGCCAGCAGTGAAGGGGGAGTCTACTACGAGCAGTACTTC.

Details on this clone: One junction end disagrees with the germline gene, perhaps due to a read error. The chain combines TRBV28 with TRBJ2-7; either TRBD1 or TRBD2 may supply D (6 bases each). Per the germline V gene, CDR1 is MDHEN and CDR2 is SYDVKM. The CDR3 extends over 13 amino acids. CDR3 coding DNA: TGTGCCAGCAGTTTGTGGGGGCTACGGGAGCAGTACTTT. It is translated as CASSLWGLREQYF. The whole variable domain, filled in from reference TRBV28 and TRBJ2-7, reads DVKVTQSSRYLVKRTGEKVFLECVQDMDHENMFWYRQDPGLGLRLIYFSYDVKMKEKGDIPEGYSVSREKKERFSLILESASTNQTSMYLCASSLWGLREQYFGPGTRLTVT.

In this sample, this clone turned up many times. The V and J genes are TRBV5-1 and TRBJ2-7; 10 nucleotides align to TRBD1. The trim removed 5 bases at V and 5 bases at J, leaving 4 bases unmatched. The CDR3 consists of 13 residues. Germline V lookup: CDR1 SGHRS, CDR2 YFSETQ. Here the CDR3 DNA reads TGCGCCAGCAGGGGACAGGGGTTTAACGAGCAGTACTTC. Translating gives CASRGQGFNEQYF.

V usage is TRBV20-1 and J usage is TRBJ2-1; weak D call: TRBD2 (6 bases). CDR3 length equals 14 residues. Germline CDR1 reads DFQATT; CDR2 reads SNEGSKA (reference sequence). The V end was cut by 4 bases, the J end by 8 bases, with 18 bases between. CDR3 loop: CSAISRGNMDEQFF. The CDR3, as DNA: TGCAGTGCTATTAGTCGGGGGAATATGGATGAGCAGTTCTTC.

CDR3 bases: TGCAGTGCTAGCACTAGCGGGAGTGATCAACAGTACTTC. It is translated as CSASTSGSDQQYF. The V call is TRBV20-1, the J call TRBJ2-7; the match to TRBD2 covers 11 bases. With 3 bases clipped from V and 10 bases from J, the junction kept 8 bases outside the gene matches. This CDR3 has 13 residues. Germline CDR1 reads DFQATT; CDR2 reads SNEGSKA (reference sequence).

The V and J genes are TRBV20-1 and TRBJ1-4; 9 bases are a match to TRBD1. CDR1 is DFQATT, CDR2 SNEGSKA, per germline (reference sequence). This CDR3 spans 17 amino acids. V gave up 6 bases and J gave up 1 base; unmatched junction bases: 12. As DNA, the CDR3 is TGCAGTGCCCGGCGCCCGACAGGGGGAGGAACTAATGAAAAACTGTTTTTT. This sequence encodes CSARRPTGGGTNEKLFF.

This clone turned up a few times. This sequence joins TRBV12-3 or TRBV12-4 and TRBJ2-1; D is ambiguous. The CDR3 is 12 amino acids. Trimming took off 7 bases at V and 4 bases at J, with 8 bases between the two ends. In DNA form, the CDR3 reads TGTGCCAGCATTTTTGTGTACAATGAGCAGTTCTTC. It specifies CASIFVYNEQFF.

This clone has just a few counts. For the CDR3, the DNA is TGTGCCAGCACGGACAGGGTCAGGAATGAGCAGTTCTTC. As protein: CASTDRVRNEQFF. V gene TRBV2 combines with J gene TRBJ2-1; TRBD1 matches at 8 bases. Germline-derived CDR1 and CDR2 are SNHLY and FYNNEI. The CDR3 is 13 amino acids. V gave up 7 bases and J gave up 7 bases; unmatched junction bases: 6.

The sample holds many counts of this clone. The chain carries TRBV28 and TRBJ2-7, with 7 bases that match TRBD1. The CDR3 is 13 residues long. J was trimmed by 5 bases and V by 3 bases; bases with no gene match: 4. CDR1 is MDHEN, CDR2 SYDVKM, per germline. The CDR3, as DNA: TGTGCCAGCAGTTTTGGGACAGCAAACGAGCAGTACTTC. Residues: CASSFGTANEQYF.

The sample holds many counts of this clone. The chain combines TRBV28 with TRBJ1-4; D not resolved. V lost 4 bases, J lost 7 bases, and 22 bases lay in between. The CDR3 length is 17 residues. Looked up from germline, CDR1 is MDHEN and CDR2 is SYDVKM. In nucleotides, the CDR3 is TGTGCCAGCAGTTCTATCCAAGCCCTCAGGTTTGTTGAAAAACTGTTTTTT. Translated: CASSSIQALRFVEKLFF.

Ten or more counts support this clone. The V call is TRBV3-1, the J call TRBJ1-1; D uncertain. The length of the CDR3 is 12 residues. Germline CDR1 reads LGHDT; CDR2 reads YNNKEL (reference sequence). Trimming took 11 bases from V and 3 from J, leaving 13 bases between them. Written as DNA, the CDR3 is TGTGCCGCCGCAGGCGGACACACTGAAGCTTTCTTT. Its translation: CAAAGGHTEAFF.

This clone was recorded a few times. A read error may be the cause here, since a much bigger clone is one base away. The chain carries TRBV6-2 or TRBV6-3 and TRBJ1-1, with TRBD1 matching over 7 bases. J gave up 0 bases and V 6 bases, and 13 bases lay outside the gene matches. There are 17 residues in the CDR3. Germline assignment: CDR1 MNHEY and CDR2 SVGEGT. CDR3 in DNA: TGTGCCAGCAGCCACTGGGTGTCTGACAGGGTGAACACTGAAGCTTTCTTT. This codes for CASSHWVSDRVNTEAFF.

This clone was found many times. V gene TRBV19 combines with J gene TRBJ2-1, with 15 bases matching TRBD2. V lost 7 bases, J lost 14 bases, and 3 bases stayed unmatched. The length of the CDR3 is 12 residues. CDR1 is LNHDA and CDR2 is SQIVND in the germline V gene (reference sequence). The CDR3 is CASTGTSGRKFF. DNA for the CDR3: TGTGCCAGTACCGGGACTAGCGGGAGGAAGTTCTTC.

The rearrangement joins TRBV6-2 or TRBV6-3 to TRBJ2-7, with D hard to call. V lost 2 bases to trimming and J lost 1 base, with 9 bases between them. The CDR3 is made up of 14 amino acids. The germline V gene has CDR1 MNHEY and CDR2 SVGEGT. The CDR3 reads CASSYGPRSYEQYF. CDR3 in DNA: TGTGCCAGCAGTTACGGGCCGAGGTCCTACGAGCAGTACTTC.

This clone was observed at least ten times. The CDR3 DNA is TGTGCCAGCAGTGCTGGAGGCCACTCTGGAAACACCATATATTTT. It translates to CASSAGGHSGNTIYF. The V gene is TRBV6-1, the J gene TRBJ1-3, with no clear D. The V and J ends lost 4 bases and 0 bases respectively, with 10 bases between them. Per the germline V gene, CDR1 is MNHNS and CDR2 is SASEGT. The CDR3 contains 15 residues.